The 27 T cell receptor beta chains below all came from one sample that was sequenced in a study of patients and donors after allogeneic stem cell transplantation. TCRdb passed the RT-PCR reads through MiXCR, listing each CDR3 protein once. Of tens of thousands of distinct CDR3 sequences in the sample, roughly 50% were seen once. Input material: blood, either unsorted or a sorted T cell fraction (not recorded which). These receptors were taken from a human donor who was either an allogeneic HSCT recipient or a stem cell or donor lymphocyte infusion donor (not recorded which). It is not recorded whose cells these are; they may come from a transplant donor.

The V gene is TRBV7-2, the J gene TRBJ2-5; 9 nucleotides agree with TRBD2. V lost 5 bases and J lost 5; bases outside the gene matches: 12. The CDR3 consists of 16 residues. The germline CDR1 and CDR2 sequences are SGHTA and FQGNSA. The DNA of the CDR3 is TGTGCCAGCAGCCTACTTTTTAGCGGGAGTCTTGAGACCCAGTACTTC. Protein: CASSLLFSGSLETQYF.

This clonotype was found a few times. The CDR3 sequence: CASRRKRDTEAFF. DNA for the CDR3: TGTGCCAGCAGAAGGAAGCGGGACACTGAAGCTTTCTTT. The chain carries TRBV27 and TRBJ1-1; D is unclear. The CDR3 contains 13 residues. V lost 6 bases and J lost 3, with 11 bases in between. The germline V gene has CDR1 MNHEY and CDR2 SMNVEV (reference sequence).

This chain joins TRBV11-3 and TRBJ2-1; 8 positions agree with TRBD2. The V and J ends lost 7 bases and 7 bases, in that order; junction bases with no gene match: 9. CDR1 and CDR2 (germline): SGHNT, YENEEA. The CDR3 consists of 14 residues. CDR3: CASKIKRESNEQFF. The CDR3 nucleotides read TGTGCCAGCAAGATCAAGCGGGAGTCAAATGAGCAGTTCTTC.

The chain employs TRBV6-6 and TRBJ1-5; D remains unclear. The CDR3 loop spans 16 amino acids. Germline loops: CDR1 MNHNY, CDR2 SVGAGI (reference sequence). The V end lost 0 bases, the J end lost 3 bases, and 12 bases lay between the germline ends. The CDR3 region is CASSYSTVGNNQPQHF. The CDR3 region has the DNA TGTGCCAGCAGTTACTCGACGGTTGGGAACAATCAGCCCCAGCATTTT.

The chain uses TRBV6-6 and TRBJ1-1; 12 positions agree with TRBD1. Losses at the gene ends were 5 bases for V and 5 bases for J; bases not matched to a gene: 3. The CDR3 extends over 14 amino acids. CDR1 is MNHNY and CDR2 is SVGAGI in the germline V gene (reference sequence). CDR3 sequence (DNA): TGTGCCAGCAGTCTGGGACAGGGGGCAACTGAAGCTTTCTTT. It translates to CASSLGQGATEAFF.

The chain uses TRBV7-9 and TRBJ2-6; D remains unclear. From germline, CDR1 is SEHNR and CDR2 FQNEAQ (reference sequence). The CDR3 length is 11 residues. Deletions cut 10 bases from V and 4 bases from J, with 5 bases between. CDR3 nucleotide sequence: TGTGCCAATTCCGGGGCCAACGTCCTGACTTTC. The encoded protein is CANSGANVLTF.

In nucleotides, the CDR3 is TGCGCCAGCAGCCAAGATCTGGGGAGCACTGAAGCTTTCTTT. Protein sequence: CASSQDLGSTEAFF. The V and J genes are TRBV4-1 and TRBJ1-1; no reliable D call. There are 14 residues in the CDR3. The V end was cut by 0 bases, the J end by 4 bases, with 9 bases between. Germline loops: CDR1 MGHRA, CDR2 YSYEKL.

This clonotype was seen a few times. This chain links TRBV12-3 or TRBV12-4 with TRBJ1-5, with 7 bases lining up with TRBD1. The CDR3 has 14 residues. With 5 bases clipped from V and 1 base from J, the junction kept 2 bases outside the gene matches. CDR3 DNA sequence: TGTGCCAGCAGTACGACAGGGAGCAATCAGCCCCAGCATTTT. Protein product: CASSTTGSNQPQHF.

This clonotype was seen a few times. The V gene is TRBV15, the J gene TRBJ1-5; the D gene is possibly TRBD1 (5 bases). CDR3 size: 17 residues. Germline values: CDR1 LNHNV, CDR2 YYDKDF (reference sequence). Trimming took off 5 bases at V and 5 bases at J, with 22 bases between the two ends. This CDR3 reads CATSGRTGGTVYQPQHF. CDR3 nucleotides: TGTGCCACCAGCGGCCGTACGGGGGGGACCGTTTATCAGCCCCAGCATTTT. The full variable domain, rest sourced from reference TRBV15 and TRBJ1-5, is DAMVIQNPRYQVTQFGKPVTLSCSQTLNHNVMYWYQQKSSQAPKLLFHYYDKDFNNEADTPDNFQSRRPNTSFCFLDIRSPGLGDTAMYLCATSGRTGGTVYQPQHFGDGTRLSIL.

The table lists this clonotype with a few counts. V usage is TRBV5-5 and J usage is TRBJ1-2; D uncertain. The V gene lost 0 bases and the J gene lost 2 bases, with 11 bases spanning the gap. Germline CDR1 is SGHKS and CDR2 is YYEKEE (reference sequence). The CDR3 covers 15 residues. The CDR3 region is CASSLVVDANYGYTF. CDR3 bases: TGTGCCAGCAGCTTGGTAGTCGACGCGAACTATGGCTACACCTTC.

The rearrangement uses TRBV12-3 or TRBV12-4 and TRBJ2-3; 9 nucleotides line up with TRBD1. J gave up 5 bases and V 4 bases, and 10 bases lay outside the gene matches. This CDR3 spans 16 amino acids. CDR3 protein: CASSSTGGPIGDTQYF. Here the CDR3 DNA reads TGTGCCAGCAGTTCTACAGGGGGCCCTATCGGAGATACGCAGTATTTT.

This clonotype was observed a handful of times. The chain employs TRBV9 and TRBJ1-2; D is uncertain. V shed 0 bases and J shed 3 bases, with 6 bases lying between them. There are 13 residues in the CDR3. CDR1 and CDR2 from the germline V gene are SGDLS and YYNGEE. CDR3 in amino acids: CASSVGPDYGYTF. CDR3 DNA sequence: TGTGCCAGCAGCGTAGGACCGGACTATGGCTACACCTTC. Full variable domain (rest looked up from reference TRBV9 and TRBJ1-2): DSGVTQTPKHLITATGQRVTLRCSPRSGDLSVYWYQQSLDQGLQFLIQYYNGEERAKGNILERFSAQQFPDLHSELNLSSLELGDSALYFCASSVGPDYGYTFGSGTRLTVV.

The chain carries TRBV12-3 or TRBV12-4 and TRBJ1-3; D might be TRBD1 (5 bases). The CDR3 loop spans 16 amino acids. Deletions cut 6 bases from V and 3 bases from J, with 18 bases between. The CDR3 sequence is CASSRDRGSSGNTIYF. CDR3 coding DNA: TGTGCCAGCAGCCGGGACCGGGGCTCAAGTGGAAACACCATATATTTT.

The chain joins TRBV10-2 to TRBJ2-3; weak D call: TRBD2 (6 bases). The CDR3 loop spans 14 amino acids. Germline lookup yields CDR1 WSHSY and CDR2 SAAADI. V lost 5 bases and J lost 2, with 11 bases in between. DNA of the CDR3: TGCGCCAGCAGTAACTTAGCGGACACAGATACGCAGTATTTT. It codes for CASSNLADTDTQYF.

This clonotype has a handful of counts. The chain has TRBV15 and TRBJ1-5, with 8 bases that match TRBD1. With V trimmed by 6 bases and J by 4 bases, 2 bases remained unmatched. CDR3 length: 13 amino acids. Germline loops: CDR1 LNHNV, CDR2 YYDKDF (reference sequence). The CDR3 sequence: CATRDRGNQPQHF. In DNA form, the CDR3 reads TGTGCCACCAGAGACAGGGGAAATCAGCCCCAGCATTTT. The full variable domain, with the rest looked up from reference TRBV15 and TRBJ1-5, is DAMVIQNPRYQVTQFGKPVTLSCSQTLNHNVMYWYQQKSSQAPKLLFHYYDKDFNNEADTPDNFQSRRPNTSFCFLDIRSPGLGDTAMYLCATRDRGNQPQHFGDGTRLSIL.

This rearrangement joins TRBV5-1 to TRBJ1-1; no clear D gene. CDR1 SGHRS and CDR2 YFSETQ come from the germline V gene. Deletions cut 0 bases from V and 0 bases from J, with 9 bases between. This CDR3 contains 15 residues. CDR3 protein: CASSLDLAVNTEAFF. The CDR3 DNA reads TGCGCCAGCAGCTTGGACCTCGCAGTGAACACTGAAGCTTTCTTT.

The chain uses TRBV29-1 and TRBJ1-1; no clear D. Germline CDR1 is SQVTM and CDR2 is ANQGSEA. The CDR3 is 13 residues long. V was cut by 1 base and J by 3 bases, with 9 bases left in between. The CDR3 bases are TGCAGCGTTGAAGGGGAGTGGGACACTGAAGCTTTCTTT. Its protein is CSVEGEWDTEAFF.

The chain uses TRBV20-1 and TRBJ1-6, with D possibly TRBD1 on 6 matching bases. V lost 6 bases to trimming and J lost 9 bases, with 12 bases between them. The CDR3 is 12 amino acids. Germline V CDR1 and CDR2: DFQATT, SNEGSKA (reference sequence). CDR3 sequence: CSARGGRSPLHF. As DNA, the CDR3 is TGCAGTGCGCGGGGGGGCCGTTCACCCCTCCACTTT.

This clonotype was seen more than once but under ten times. CDR3 bases: TGTGCCACCAGTGATAGACAGGGACGGCAGCCCCAGCATTTT. It encodes CATSDRQGRQPQHF. This sequence joins TRBV24-1 and TRBJ1-5, with 7 bases that match TRBD1. There are 14 residues in the CDR3. Germline loops: CDR1 KGHDR, CDR2 SFDVKD. J was trimmed by 7 bases and V by 3 bases; bases with no gene match: 5.

The chain has TRBV28 and TRBJ1-5, with a possible D match to TRBD1 (5 bases). With 6 bases removed from V and 0 bases from J, the gap between germline ends came to 9 bases. Germline CDR1 and CDR2: MDHEN and SYDVKM. This CDR3 has 14 residues. This CDR3 is CASSRRVSNQPQHF. The CDR3 bases are TGTGCCAGCAGCCGCAGGGTTAGCAATCAGCCCCAGCATTTT.

This clonotype was recorded a few times. The chain combines TRBV4-3 with TRBJ1-1; TRBD1 might be the D (5 bases). CDR3 length equals 15 residues. Trimming removed 0 bases from V and 3 bases from J, with 11 bases in between. Germline values: CDR1 LGHNA, CDR2 YSLEER. The CDR3 DNA reads as TGCGCCAGCAGCCAAGATCAGTGGGGGTACACTGAAGCTTTCTTT. This encodes CASSQDQWGYTEAFF.

The chain couples TRBV20-1 to TRBJ2-1; 12 bases agree with TRBD2. Germline V gene data show CDR1 as DFQATT and CDR2 as SNEGSKA (reference sequence). Trimming removed 3 bases from V and 9 bases from J; junction bases left unmatched: 6. The CDR3 sequence is 14 residues long. The CDR3 nucleotides read TGCAGTGCTAGCCCCCTAGCGGGAGGGGCTGAGCAGTTCTTC. Protein: CSASPLAGGAEQFF.

The chain carries TRBV28 and TRBJ2-7; no clear D gene. The CDR3 is 14 amino acids. CDR1 is MDHEN and CDR2 is SYDVKM in the germline V gene. V was trimmed by 3 bases and J by 0 bases, leaving 9 bases between them. The chain's CDR3 is CASSFSSSSYEQYF. Here the CDR3 DNA reads TGTGCCAGCAGTTTTAGTTCCAGCTCCTACGAGCAGTACTTC.

This clonotype has just a few counts. The chain is built from TRBV18 and TRBJ1-1; D perhaps matches TRBD1 (5 bases). The germline V gene has CDR1 KGHSH and CDR2 LQKENI. The CDR3 runs 15 residues. Trimming removed 0 bases from V and 4 bases from J, with 12 bases in between. The CDR3 sequence is CASSPPARGGTEAFF. CDR3 coding DNA: TGTGCCAGCTCACCACCCGCCCGGGGGGGCACTGAAGCTTTCTTT.

The chain employs TRBV3-1 and TRBJ1-2; no clear D gene. CDR3 length: 12 residues. Germline loops: CDR1 LGHDT, CDR2 YNNKEL (reference sequence). V was clipped by 0 bases and J by 6 bases, with 5 bases between them. CDR3 nucleotides: TGTGCCAGCAGCCAAGAGGTAGATGGCTACACCTTC. Translation gives CASSQEVDGYTF.

The chain carries TRBV28 and TRBJ1-4; no firm D call. V was clipped by 6 bases and J by 7 bases, with 18 bases between them. Germline CDR1 is MDHEN and CDR2 is SYDVKM. There are 15 residues in the CDR3. The CDR3 reads CASRDQEAGTEKLFF. CDR3 coding DNA: TGTGCCAGCAGGGATCAAGAGGCGGGAACTGAAAAACTGTTTTTT.

The genes are TRBV5-1 and TRBJ1-1; D is unclear. The germline V gene encodes CDR1 SGHRS and CDR2 YFSETQ. This CDR3 contains 11 residues. Trimming shortened V by 6 bases and J by 4 bases, and 7 bases separated the two germline ends. In DNA form, the CDR3 reads TGCGCCAGCAATAAAGGCACTGAAGCTTTCTTT. Translation: CASNKGTEAFF.